This TCR beta chain was sequenced during a study of shared clonotypes between healthy human individuals. Broader study findings: The small donor group covered limited genetic and exposure diversity.

In the case of this clone: Its antigen is undetermined.

Naivety among CD8 cells was defined by CD45RO negativity and positive CCR7 selection, thereby excluding terminally differentiated effector memory CD45RA+ cells. Each donor was a Caucasian adult residing in Nashville, Tennessee. The protocol was immunoSEQ multiplex PCR, while the TCRdb copy is restricted to in-frame clones and leaves out a portion. The sample consists of 1.5 million to 2.5 million clones, about 94% of them appearing once. The ends were cut back, 7 bases at V and 8 bases at J, with 17 bases in the middle. The CDR3 extends over 13 amino acids. The germline V gene has CDR1 MNHNS and CDR2 SASEGT.

The receptor comes from a man between 18 and 35 years old in good health. Sequenced material: naive CD8+ T cells sorted from blood. The chain joins TRBV6-1 to TRBJ1-2; D call uncertain. CDR3 sequence reads: CASTVTRLLGYTF. Here the CDR3 DNA reads TGTGCCAGCACGGTAACAAGGCTTTTAGGCTACACCTTC.